A single sample gave rise to the 8 T cell receptor beta chains below, sequenced in a study of blood T cell repertoires in COVID-19. TCRdb's copy holds only in-frame clones and misses some; the assay was immunoSEQ multiplex PCR. The sample lists tens of thousands of clones, around 86% seen once, with 7% to 10% in the top ten. Material: peripheral blood. These TCRs come from a man aged 45-65 years with active COVID-19.

The genes are TRBV30 and TRBJ1-1, with TRBD1 matching over 7 bases. V gave up 0 bases and J gave up 8 bases; unmatched junction bases: 9. Germline CDR1 and CDR2: GTSNPN and SVGIG (reference sequence). This CDR3 has 14 amino acids. In DNA form, the CDR3 reads TGTGCCTGGAGTGTACGGGGCAGGGGGACCGAAGCTTTCTTT. As protein: CAWSVRGRGTEAFF.

This clone was seen a single time. The chain has TRBV10-3 and TRBJ2-3; D is perhaps TRBD2 (5 bases). Trimming left V 8 bases short and J 3 bases short, with 12 bases between. The CDR3 sequence is 13 residues long. Germline V gene lookup returns CDR1 ENHRY and CDR2 SYGVKD. CDR3: CAIQRDLTDTQYF. DNA for the CDR3: TGTGCCATCCAGAGGGATCTGACAGATACGCAGTATTTT.

The chain is built from TRBV27 and TRBJ2-1; TRBD2 matches 12 bases. Germline V gene sequence: CDR1 MNHEY, CDR2 SMNVEV (reference sequence). V lost 3 bases, J lost 3 bases, and 0 bases stayed unmatched. There are 15 residues in the CDR3. In DNA, the CDR3 is TGTGCCAGCAGTTTGGGACTAGCGGGCTACAATGAGCAGTTCTTC. This codes for CASSLGLAGYNEQFF.

In this sample, this clone is medium-sized. This chain links TRBV12-3 or TRBV12-4 with TRBJ2-7; tentatively, D is TRBD2 (7 bases). V was shortened by 4 bases and J by 4 bases, with 11 bases between the two germline ends. The CDR3 runs to 13 residues. CDR3 nucleotide sequence: TGTGCCAGCAGTTGGGGGGGCGCTTACGAGCAGTACTTC. Its translation: CASSWGGAYEQYF.

This CDR3 reads CASSLEGRGYEQYF. The CDR3 DNA follows: TGCGCCAGCAGCTTGGAAGGCAGGGGCTACGAGCAGTACTTC. The chain couples TRBV5-1 to TRBJ2-7, with D possibly being TRBD1 (6 bases). Germline V lookup: CDR1 SGHRS, CDR2 YFSETQ. V lost 0 bases and J lost 3, with 10 bases in between. The CDR3 consists of 14 residues.

The rearrangement joins TRBV28 to TRBJ1-5, with D uncertain. This CDR3 is built from 16 residues. The ends were cut back, 4 bases at V and 0 bases at J, with 13 bases in the middle. Germline V lookup: CDR1 MDHEN, CDR2 SYDVKM. CDR3 bases: TGTGCCAGCAGTTCCACCGGGGATCCTAGCAATCAGCCCCAGCATTTT. Its translation is CASSSTGDPSNQPQHF.

The J gene is TRBJ2-5, the V gene TRBV6-2 or TRBV6-3, with 8 bases lining up with TRBD1. V lost 5 bases, J lost 4 bases, and 9 bases stayed unmatched. The CDR3 has 15 residues. Germline CDR1 MNHEY, CDR2 SVGEGT. The CDR3 protein is CASSPLRGLGETQYF. The CDR3 region has the DNA TGTGCCAGCAGTCCCCTCAGGGGGCTGGGAGAGACCCAGTACTTC.

The chain combines TRBV1 with TRBJ2-1; no DNA check was done on the table's D call, TRBD2. TRBV1 is designated a pseudogene. The CDR3 runs to 17 residues. The CDR3, as DNA: TGCACCAGCAGCCTACCTCCCACTAGCGTAACTTACAATGAGCAGTTCTTC. Translation gives CTSSLPPTSVTYNEQFF.